Ten or more counts support the clone carrying this T cell receptor beta chain. Antigen unknown. CDR1 ENHRY and CDR2 SYGVKD come from the germline V gene. V was pared by 4 bases and J by 5 bases, with 12 bases between. This CDR3 region has 14 residues. This sample is drawn from a study of CD8 T cells in ankylosing spondylitis. Overall study findings and caveats: Clones linked to disease were reported to show significant enrichment in matched ankylosing spondylitis synovial fluid. Reports of some motif variants in reactive arthritis synovial fluid and blood predate this one. Relatively scarce in peripheral blood, disease-linked clones were CD8+. Ankylosing spondylitis blood seemed to carry a telltale TCR beta motif made of fewer than 10 highly homologous variants.

TCR beta libraries were made by quantitative 5'-RACE with molecular barcodes. TCRdb reprocessed the 5' RACE reads via MiXCR and lists one record per CDR3 protein. This sample has some 840,000 distinct CDR3 sequences, with about 10% found just once. Material: blood, either unsorted or a sorted T cell fraction (not recorded which). This TCR derives from a male donor with ankylosing spondylitis. The chain couples TRBV10-3 to TRBJ2-1; tentatively, D is TRBD1 (6 bases). The CDR3 DNA is TGTGCCATCAGTGGTGGCAGGGACAACAATGAGCAGTTCTTC. It is translated as CAISGGRDNNEQFF.